This T cell receptor (beta chain) stems from a study of T-cell reconstitution after alpha-beta-depleted transplantation in children. Study-level results: T cells produced anew were the main source of T-cell counts and diversity one year after transplant.

Preparation of the TCRbeta library used unique molecular identifiers. TCRdb fed the PCR reads into MiXCR, producing one record per CDR3 protein. Found here are about 300,000 distinct CDR3 sequences, over 7% of them singletons; the top ten hold around 10%. To note about this clonotype: Its antigen is not identified.

The sample consisted of peripheral blood, taken 360 days after TCRalphabeta/CD19-depleted stem cell transplant. The sequence derives from a female patient between 2 and 10 years old who had a stem cell transplant for Fanconi anemia, so the T cells may come from the graft donor.

CDR3 sequence (DNA): TGTGCCAGCAGTGAGACAACGGGACAGTTTAACACTGAAGCTTTCTTT. The encoded protein is CASSETTGQFNTEAFF. The chain combines TRBV6-4 with TRBJ1-1; 7 positions match TRBD1. Germline values: CDR1 MRHNA, CDR2 SNTAGT. The CDR3 consists of 16 residues. Germline trimming cut 3 bases from V and 2 bases from J; bases unmatched to any gene: 9.